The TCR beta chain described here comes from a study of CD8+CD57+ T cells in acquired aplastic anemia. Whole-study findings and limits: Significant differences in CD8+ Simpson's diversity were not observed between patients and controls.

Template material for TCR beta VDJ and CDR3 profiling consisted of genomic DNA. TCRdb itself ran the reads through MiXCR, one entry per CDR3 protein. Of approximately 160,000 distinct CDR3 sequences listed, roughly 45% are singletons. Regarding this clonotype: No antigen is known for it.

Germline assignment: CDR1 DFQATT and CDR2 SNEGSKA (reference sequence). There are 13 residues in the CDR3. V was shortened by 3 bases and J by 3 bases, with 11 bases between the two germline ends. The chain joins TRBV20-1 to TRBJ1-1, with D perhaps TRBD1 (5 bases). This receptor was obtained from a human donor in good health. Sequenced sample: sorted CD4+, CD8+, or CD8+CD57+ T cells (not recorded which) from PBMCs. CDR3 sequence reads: CSARGDTDTEAFF. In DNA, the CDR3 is TGCAGTGCTAGGGGGGATACTGACACTGAAGCTTTCTTT.